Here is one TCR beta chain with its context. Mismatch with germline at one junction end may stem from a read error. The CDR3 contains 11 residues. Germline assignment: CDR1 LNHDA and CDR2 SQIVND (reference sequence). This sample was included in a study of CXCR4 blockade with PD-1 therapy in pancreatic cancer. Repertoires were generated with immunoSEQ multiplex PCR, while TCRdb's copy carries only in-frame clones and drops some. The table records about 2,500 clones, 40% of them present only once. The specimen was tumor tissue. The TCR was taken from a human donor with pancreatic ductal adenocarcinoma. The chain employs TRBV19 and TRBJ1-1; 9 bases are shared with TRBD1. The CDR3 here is CASSTGGLAFF. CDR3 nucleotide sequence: TGTGCCAGCAGTACAGGGGGCCTGGCTTTCTTT.